Following are 27 T cell receptor beta chains from one sample sequenced in a study of CD8+CD57+ T cells in acquired aplastic anemia (dated by TCRdb to 2017 to 2018). Data came from an Illumina HiSeq 2000. TCR beta VDJ combination and CDR3 sequence profiling used genomic DNA as the template. TCRdb passed the public sequencing reads through fastp at Q25 and MiXCR, retaining productive beta sequences. Entries that share a CDR3 protein sequence are merged under the most common genes and DNA. This sample has 200,000 to 250,000 distinct CDR3 sequences in its table, and roughly 33% of those were observed once. Around 1.1% of the sample goes to the ten largest clones. The sample comprised sorted CD4+, CD8+, or CD8+CD57+ T cells (not recorded which) from PBMCs. The receptors originated from a human donor in good health, serving as a control.

The gene calls are TRBV9 and TRBJ2-2, with D maybe TRBD1 (6 bases). There are 15 residues in the CDR3. Germline CDR1 SGDLS, CDR2 YYNGEE. Trimming stripped 0 bases from V and 4 bases from J, with 10 bases between. DNA of the CDR3: TGTGCCAGCAGCGTAGGGACAGACCGCACCGGGGAGCTGTTTTTT. Its protein is CASSVGTDRTGELFF.

This chain connects TRBV28 to TRBJ2-7; D gene uncertain. The V and J ends lost 7 bases and 7 bases respectively, with 20 bases between them. Germline V gene sequence: CDR1 MDHEN, CDR2 SYDVKM. CDR3 size: 14 residues. DNA of the CDR3: TGTGCCAGCACCTACCTCCGGGCTGTTAGAGAGCAGTACTTC. Its translation is CASTYLRAVREQYF.

This clonotype was counted at least ten times. The V call is TRBV10-3, the J call TRBJ2-5, with 9 nucleotides matching TRBD1. This CDR3 comprises 15 residues. Trimming took 6 bases from V and 4 from J; bases not matched to a gene: 9. Germline CDR1 ENHRY, CDR2 SYGVKD. CDR3 DNA: TGTGCCATCAGGGGGTGGGGACAGGGAACAGAGACCCAGTACTTC. It is translated as CAIRGWGQGTETQYF.

J is TRBJ1-2 and V is TRBV19; D might be TRBD1 (5 bases). Trimming took 1 base from V and 7 from J, leaving 10 bases between them. The CDR3 has 13 amino acids. Germline assignment: CDR1 LNHDA and CDR2 SQIVND (reference sequence). The CDR3 is CASSIVGDGGYTF. Written as DNA, the CDR3 is TGTGCCAGTAGTATAGTGGGGGACGGTGGCTACACCTTC.

A remark on this clonotype: This may be a read error, as it is one base from a much larger clone. The V gene is TRBV9, the J gene TRBJ1-1; 10 bases align to TRBD1. Looked up from germline, CDR1 is SGDLS and CDR2 is YYNGEE. The CDR3 length is 15 residues. Germline trimming cut 3 bases from V and 3 bases from J; bases unmatched to any gene: 5. In DNA form, the CDR3 reads TGTGCCAGCAGCGCCCCCGGGACAGGGGACACTGAAGCTTTCTTT. It yields the protein CASSAPGTGDTEAFF. The complete variable domain, with remaining parts taken from reference TRBV9 and TRBJ1-1, reads DSGVTQTPKHLITATGQRVTLRCSPRSGDLSVYWYQQSLDQGLQFLIQYYNGEERAKGNILERFSAQQFPDLHSELNLSSLELGDSALYFCASSAPGTGDTEAFFGQGTRLTVV.

This clonotype occurred many times. This chain joins TRBV9 and TRBJ2-7, with D perhaps being TRBD1 or TRBD2 (5 bases each). Trimming removed 0 bases from V and 2 bases from J, with 18 bases in between. This CDR3 comprises 17 residues. The germline CDR1 and CDR2 sequences are SGDLS and YYNGEE. The CDR3 DNA reads as TGTGCCAGCAGCGTAGGGGGTGGGACGGTCCCCCCCTACGAGCAGTACTTC. The encoded protein is CASSVGGGTVPPYEQYF.

This clonotype was seen at least ten times. The rearrangement uses TRBV20-1 and TRBJ1-4; 8 bases agree with TRBD1. Per germline, CDR1 DFQATT and CDR2 SNEGSKA (reference sequence). This CDR3 is 14 amino acids long. The junction had 6 bases not matched to a gene; V was cut back by 6 bases and J by 3 bases. CDR3 amino acids: CSATQGGANEKLFF. The CDR3 bases are TGCAGTGCCACACAGGGGGGAGCTAATGAAAAACTGTTTTTT.

This clonotype turned up a few times. This chain uses TRBV12-3 or TRBV12-4 with TRBJ2-3; 14 nucleotides line up with TRBD2. This CDR3 is 15 amino acids long. V dropped 7 bases and J dropped 1; count of bases not matched to a gene: 1. CDR3 nucleotide sequence: TGTGCCAGCACGGGACTAGCGGGGGGCACAGATACGCAGTATTTT. This translates into CASTGLAGGTDTQYF.

V is TRBV24-1 and J is TRBJ2-2; D gene ambiguous. The CDR3 runs 13 residues. The V end was cut by 7 bases, the J end by 6 bases, with 11 bases between. Germline-derived CDR1 and CDR2 are KGHDR and SFDVKD. CDR3 DNA: TGTGCCACCAGCGGGCCTAGTCCCGGGGAGCTGTTTTTT. The encoded protein is CATSGPSPGELFF.

As regards this clonotype: A much larger clone differs by one base, so this may be a read error. The V and J genes are TRBV7-2 and TRBJ1-1; D is undetermined. This CDR3 comprises 14 residues. The V gene's germline CDR1 is SGHTA and CDR2 FQGNSA. CDR3 residues: CASSLLTSPTEASF. The CDR3 coding sequence is TGTGCCAGCAGCTTATTGACCAGTCCCACTGAAGCTTCCTTT.

The sample holds many counts of this clonotype. The V call is TRBV3-1, the J call TRBJ1-3; D is ambiguous. Trimming pared 0 bases from V and 0 bases from J, leaving 3 bases between. Germline values: CDR1 LGHDT, CDR2 YNNKEL (reference sequence). This CDR3 has 14 amino acids. The CDR3 DNA reads as TGTGCCAGCAGCCAAGAATACTCTGGAAACACCATATATTTT. Encoded protein: CASSQEYSGNTIYF.

V and J are TRBV12-3 or TRBV12-4 and TRBJ2-1; tentatively, D is TRBD2 (5 bases). V lost 7 bases, J lost 9 bases, and 16 bases lay in between. CDR3 length equals 13 residues. The CDR3 coding sequence is TGTGCCAGCAACTCTCGGGGTGGTGGTGAGCAGTTCTTC. Protein product: CASNSRGGGEQFF.

The genes are TRBV5-1 and TRBJ2-1; 14 bases line up with TRBD2. The CDR3 spans 15 residues. Germline CDR1 SGHRS, CDR2 YFSETQ. The V and J ends lost 4 bases and 5 bases, in that order; junction bases with no gene match: 2. CDR3 DNA sequence: TGCGCCAGCAGCCCGGGACTAGCGGGAGACAATGAGCAGTTCTTC. Amino acids: CASSPGLAGDNEQFF.

This sequence joins TRBV30 and TRBJ2-7; D is unresolved. This CDR3 comprises 13 residues. V dropped 4 bases and J dropped 1 base, with 11 bases sitting between them. CDR1 is GTSNPN, CDR2 SVGIG, per germline (reference sequence). This CDR3 reads CAWTPVGSYEQYF. CDR3 DNA: TGTGCCTGGACTCCCGTGGGATCCTACGAGCAGTACTTC.

This clonotype appeared a few times. This rearrangement joins TRBV7-9 to TRBJ1-6; D gene unclear. This CDR3 is 14 amino acids long. V shed 4 bases and J shed 13 bases, with 17 bases lying between them. Germline-derived CDR1 and CDR2 are SEHNR and FQNEAQ (reference sequence). CDR3 loop: CASSSGGGRTPLHF. The CDR3 region has the DNA TGTGCCAGCAGCTCCGGCGGCGGGCGGACCCCCCTCCACTTT. The variable domain in full, with the rest retrieved from reference TRBV7-9 and TRBJ1-6, is DTGVSQNPRHKITKRGQNVTFRCDPISEHNRLYWYRQTLGQGPEFLTYFQNEAQLEKSRLLSDRFSAERPKGSFSTLEIQRTEQGDSAMYLCASSSGGGRTPLHFGNGTRLTVT.

This clonotype was picked up a small number of times. The V and J genes are TRBV7-2 and TRBJ1-2; D not resolved. The CDR3 runs 14 residues. Trimming removed 5 bases from V and 7 bases from J, with 17 bases in between. Germline assignment: CDR1 SGHTA and CDR2 FQGNSA. CDR3 loop: CASSLRPYEGGYTF. CDR3 coding DNA: TGTGCCAGCAGCCTAAGACCTTACGAGGGTGGCTACACCTTC.

The chain employs TRBV4-1 and TRBJ2-7; weak D call: TRBD2 (6 bases). The CDR3 contains 18 residues. Germline values: CDR1 MGHRA, CDR2 YSYEKL. Trimming took 2 bases from V and 3 from J, leaving 23 bases between them. CDR3 protein: CASSQPPGTGGEIYEQYF. For the CDR3, the DNA is TGCGCCAGCAGCCAACCACCAGGGACTGGCGGGGAGATCTACGAGCAGTACTTC.

Regarding this clonotype: The junction shows a germline mismatch at one end, possibly a read error. This rearrangement joins TRBV20-1 to TRBJ2-2; 10 bases agree with TRBD2. Germline-derived CDR1 and CDR2 are DFQATT and SNEGSKA (reference sequence). The CDR3 runs to 14 residues. This CDR3 reads CRARLAGNTGELFF. The CDR3 bases are TGCCGTGCCCGACTAGCGGGGAACACCGGGGAGCTGTTTTTT.

Points on this clonotype: Just one base apart from a much larger clone, this may be a read error. This rearrangement joins TRBV20-1 to TRBJ2-4; D possibly uses TRBD1 or TRBD2 (6 bases each). Germline V gene data show CDR1 as DFQATT and CDR2 as SNEGSKA (reference sequence). This CDR3 has 13 amino acids. This CDR3 reads CSAKQGGKSIQYF. The CDR3, as DNA: TGCAGTGCTAAACAGGGAGGCAAAAGCATTCAGTACTTC.

The J gene is TRBJ2-1, the V gene TRBV2; 9 bases line up with TRBD1. Germline loops: CDR1 SNHLY, CDR2 FYNNEI. J gave up 6 bases and V 6 bases, and 6 bases lay outside the gene matches. CDR3 length: 14 residues. The DNA for the CDR3 is TGTGCCAGCAGGCCGGGACAGGGTTCCAATGAGCAGTTCTTC. It encodes CASRPGQGSNEQFF. Looking up the rest from reference TRBV2 and TRBJ2-1 gives the full variable domain: EPEVTQTPSHQVTQMGQEVILRCVPISNHLYFYWYRQILGQKVEFLVSFYNNEISEKSEIFDDQFSVERPDGSNFTLKIRSTKLEDSAMYFCASRPGQGSNEQFFGPGTRLTVL.

Comment on this clonotype: A much larger clone differs by one base, so this may be a read error. V is TRBV20-1 and J is TRBJ1-2; 9 bases are a match to TRBD1. CDR1 DFQATT and CDR2 SNEGSKA come from the germline V gene (reference sequence). This CDR3 comprises 16 residues. The CDR3 DNA reads as TGCAGTGATAGAGACAAACGCAGGACAGGGGATATTGGCTACACCTTC. Residues: CSDRDKRRTGDIGYTF.

Remarks on this clonotype: The CDR3 ends on some other residue instead of the conserved phenylalanine or tryptophan, so this is likely a read error. The V call is TRBV5-5, the J call TRBJ1-2, with D unclear. CDR3 size: 13 residues. Germline-derived CDR1 and CDR2 are SGHKS and YYEKEE (reference sequence). V shed 4 bases and J shed 4 bases, with 11 bases lying between them. CDR3 nucleotide sequence: TGTGCCAGCAGCCAAGTGGGCGTCTATGGCTACACCCTC. The encoded protein is CASSQVGVYGYTL.

This clonotype showed up many times. The CDR3 DNA reads as TGCAGTGCTAGAGAAGGGATGTACACTGAAGCTTTCTTT. As protein: CSAREGMYTEAFF. This rearrangement joins TRBV20-1 to TRBJ1-1; no clear D gene. Trimming shortened V by 0 bases and J by 3 bases, and 8 bases separated the two germline ends. The length of the CDR3 is 13 residues. CDR1 is DFQATT, CDR2 SNEGSKA, per germline (reference sequence).

Turning to this clonotype: A junction end diverges from the germline sequence, so it may reflect a read error. The gene calls are TRBV2 and TRBJ2-3, with TRBD1 matching 9 bases. Per germline, CDR1 SNHLY and CDR2 FYNNEI. The CDR3 totals 16 residues. The CDR3 loop is CASEPIGQGYTGTQYF. The CDR3 DNA reads TGTGCCAGCGAACCGATCGGACAGGGGTACACAGGTACGCAGTATTTT.

Ten or more counts support this clonotype. The chain recombines TRBV19 with TRBJ1-6; D is unresolved. CDR1 and CDR2 (germline): LNHDA, SQIVND (reference sequence). The CDR3 contains 14 residues. The V end lost 4 bases, the J end lost 8 bases, and 12 bases lay between the germline ends. Written as DNA, the CDR3 is TGTGCCAGTAGTAGGTCCCAGAGGGATTCACCCCTCCACTTT. Translating it yields CASSRSQRDSPLHF.

The chain joins TRBV10-3 to TRBJ2-2; D ambiguous. This CDR3 contains 18 residues. The V and J ends lost 0 bases and 0 bases respectively, with 14 bases between them. Germline V CDR1 and CDR2: ENHRY, SYGVKD. CDR3: CAISESAGVRPNTGELFF. The CDR3 DNA sequence: TGTGCCATCAGTGAGTCGGCCGGAGTCAGACCGAACACCGGGGAGCTGTTTTTT.

There are a few counts of this clonotype. The rearrangement uses TRBV6-1 and TRBJ2-3; no reliable D call. CDR3 length equals 13 residues. The germline gives CDR1 MNHNS, CDR2 SASEGT. V was clipped by 2 bases and J by 2 bases, with 5 bases between them. CDR3 amino acids: CASSERSTDTQYF. As DNA, the CDR3 is TGTGCCAGCAGTGAACGGTCCACAGATACGCAGTATTTT.